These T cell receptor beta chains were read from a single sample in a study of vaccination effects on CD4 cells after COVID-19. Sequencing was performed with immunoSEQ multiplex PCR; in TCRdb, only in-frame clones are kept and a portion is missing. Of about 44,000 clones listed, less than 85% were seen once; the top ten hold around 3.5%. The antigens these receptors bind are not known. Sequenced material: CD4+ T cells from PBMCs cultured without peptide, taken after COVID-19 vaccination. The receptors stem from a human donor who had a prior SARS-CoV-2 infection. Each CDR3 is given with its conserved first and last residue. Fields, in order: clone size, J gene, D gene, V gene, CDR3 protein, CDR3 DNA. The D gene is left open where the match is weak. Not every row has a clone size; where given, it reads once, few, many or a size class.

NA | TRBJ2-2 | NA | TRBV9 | CASSVGPEPGELFF | TGTGCCAGCAGCGTAGGACCGGAACCCGGGGAGCTGTTTTTT
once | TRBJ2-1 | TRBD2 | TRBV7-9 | CASSFSISGSPYNEQFF | TGTGCCAGCAGCTTCTCAATCAGCGGGAGCCCTTACAATGAGCAGTTCTTC
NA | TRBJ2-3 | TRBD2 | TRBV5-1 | CASSLGASGQSSTDTQYF | TGCGCCAGCAGCTTGGGCGCTAGCGGCCAATCTAGCACAGATACGCAGTATTTT
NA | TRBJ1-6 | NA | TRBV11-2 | CASSLLQGRSPLHF | TGTGCCAGCAGCTTACTCCAGGGCAGGTCACCCCTCCACTTT
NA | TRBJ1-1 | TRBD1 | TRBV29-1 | CSVPVGTGDRGAFF | TGCAGCGTCCCGGTAGGGACAGGGGACCGCGGAGCTTTCTTT
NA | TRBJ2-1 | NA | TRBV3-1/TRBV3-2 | CASSQFFRGSGYNEQFF | TGTGCCAGCAGCCAATTTTTTAGGGGAAGCGGATACAATGAGCAGTTCTTC
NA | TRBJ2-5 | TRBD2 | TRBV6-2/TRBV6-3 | CASSWGLSSGDQETQYF | TGTGCCAGCAGTTGGGGCCTGAGTAGCGGGGATCAAGAGACCCAGTACTTC
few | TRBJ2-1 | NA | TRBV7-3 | CASAPSGGLLFF | TGTGCCAGCGCTCCATCTGGGGGGCTCTTGTTCTTC
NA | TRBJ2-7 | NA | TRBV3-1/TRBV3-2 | CASSQLASGAVEQYF | TGTGCCAGCAGCCAACTGGCGTCGGGGGCCGTCGAGCAGTACTTC
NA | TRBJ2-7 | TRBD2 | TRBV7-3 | CASSQTRTSREQYF | TGTGCCAGCAGCCAGACCCGGACTAGCCGCGAGCAGTACTTC
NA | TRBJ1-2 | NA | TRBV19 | CASSMNAKKGFNYGYTF | TGTGCCAGTAGTATGAATGCCAAGAAAGGGTTCAACTATGGCTACACCTTC
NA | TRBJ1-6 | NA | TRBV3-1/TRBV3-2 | CASSPTRVSPLHF | TGTGCCAGCAGCCCCACGAGGGTTTCACCCCTCCACTTT
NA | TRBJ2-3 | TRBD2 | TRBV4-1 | CATKPALAASTDTQYF | TGCGCCACCAAGCCGGCACTAGCGGCTAGCACAGATACGCAGTATTTT
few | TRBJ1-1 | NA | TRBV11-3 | CASSLRGWSEAFF | TGTGCCAGCAGCTTACGGGGTTGGTCTGAAGCTTTCTTT
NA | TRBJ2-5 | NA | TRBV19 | CASSMSLGETQYF | TGTGCCAGTAGTATGTCCCTAGGAGAGACCCAGTACTTC
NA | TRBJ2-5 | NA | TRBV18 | CASSLPQQTQYF | TGTGCCAGCTCACTACCGCAGCAGACCCAGTACTTC
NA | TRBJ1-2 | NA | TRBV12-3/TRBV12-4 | CASSLAGGSYTF | TGTGCCAGCAGTTTAGCAGGTGGGAGCTACACCTTC
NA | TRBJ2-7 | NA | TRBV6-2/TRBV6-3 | CASSYRQYEQYF | TGTGCCAGCAGTTACAGGCAGTACGAGCAGTACTTC
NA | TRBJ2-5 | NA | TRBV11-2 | CASRNRGPETQYF | TGTGCCAGCAGGAACCGGGGTCCAGAGACCCAGTACTTC
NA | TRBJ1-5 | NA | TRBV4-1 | CASSQGEGNQPQHF | TGCGCCAGCAGCCAGGGGGAGGGCAATCAGCCCCAGCATTTT
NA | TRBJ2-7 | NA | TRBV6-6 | CASSYGPGAVSYEQYF | TGTGCCAGCAGCTATGGTCCAGGGGCGGTATCGTACGAGCAGTACTTC
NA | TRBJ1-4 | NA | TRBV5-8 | CASSLPWGNEKLFF | TGTGCCAGCAGCTTGCCCTGGGGTAATGAAAAACTGTTTTTT
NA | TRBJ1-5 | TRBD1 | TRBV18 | CASSSGTAYNQPQHF | TGTGCCAGCTCCTCCGGGACAGCGTACAATCAGCCCCAGCATTTT
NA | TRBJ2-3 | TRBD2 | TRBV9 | CASSVDTSGREDTQYF | TGTGCCAGCAGCGTAGACACTAGCGGGAGGGAGGATACGCAGTATTTT
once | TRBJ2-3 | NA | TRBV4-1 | CASSQGDFTDTQYF | TGCGCCAGCAGCCAAGGGGACTTCACAGATACGCAGTATTTT
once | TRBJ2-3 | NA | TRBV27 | CASSTAKRTRTDTQYF | TGTGCCAGCAGTACCGCGAAGAGGACTCGCACAGATACGCAGTATTTT
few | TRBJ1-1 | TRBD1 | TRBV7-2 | CASSLWDRAREAFF | TGTGCCAGCAGCTTGTGGGACAGGGCCAGGGAAGCTTTCTTT
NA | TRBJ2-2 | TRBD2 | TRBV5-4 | CASSLALAGGETGELFF | TGTGCCAGCAGCTTGGCACTAGCGGGAGGGGAAACCGGGGAGCTGTTTTTT
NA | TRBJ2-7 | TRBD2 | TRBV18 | CASSPGLVRSSYEQYF | TGTGCCAGCTCACCAGGACTAGTGAGGAGCTCCTACGAGCAGTACTTC
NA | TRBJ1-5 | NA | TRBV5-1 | CASSLTGGTDQPQHF | TGCGCCAGCAGCTTGACAGGTGGAACAGACCAGCCCCAGCATTTT
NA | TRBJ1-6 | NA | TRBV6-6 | CASDDNPGDSPLHF | TGTGCCAGCGATGACAACCCCGGTGATTCACCCCTCCACTTT
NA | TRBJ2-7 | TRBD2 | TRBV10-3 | CAISAPKAGAAYEQYF | TGTGCCATCAGTGCCCCAAAAGCGGGAGCAGCCTACGAGCAGTACTTC
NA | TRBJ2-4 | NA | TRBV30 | CAWRFPGTHGGSQYF | TGTGCCTGGAGATTTCCCGGGACTCATGGTGGGTCACAGTACTTC
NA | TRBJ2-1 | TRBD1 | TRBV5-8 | CASSFLGQGFLDEQFF | TGTGCCAGCAGCTTTTTGGGACAGGGGTTTTTGGATGAGCAGTTCTTC
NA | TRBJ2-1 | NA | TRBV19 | CASSTNSNEQFF | TGTGCCAGTAGTACCAACAGCAATGAGCAGTTCTTC
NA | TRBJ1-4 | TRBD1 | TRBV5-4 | CASSKTGVDEKLFF | TGTGCCAGCAGCAAAACAGGGGTGGATGAAAAACTGTTTTTT
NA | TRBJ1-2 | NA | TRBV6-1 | CASSEGLAYGYTF | TGTGCCAGCAGTGAGGGATTGGCGTATGGCTACACCTTC